The 2 T cell receptor beta chains given below trace back to one sample, sequenced in a study of control samples from healthy donors and cancer patients. Sequenced by immunoSEQ multiplex PCR; TCRdb stores in-frame clones only, minus some. The sample records about 110,000 clones, approximately 84% being singletons. Sequencing input: blood. The receptors shown here come from a man aged 18 to 29 in good health.

The CDR3 DNA reads as TGTGCCAGCAGCGCCCGGAAAGCTGGAAACACCATATATTTT. Protein: CASSARKAGNTIYF. V and J are TRBV9 and TRBJ1-3; no clear D gene. There are 14 residues in the CDR3. The V and J ends lost 3 bases and 2 bases respectively, with 9 bases between them. The germline gives CDR1 SGDLS, CDR2 YYNGEE.

V usage is TRBV6-5 and J usage is TRBJ2-3; D is undetermined. V was cut by 5 bases and J by 2 bases, with 11 bases left in between. The CDR3 totals 14 residues. Germline CDR1 and CDR2: MNHEY and SVGAGI. The CDR3 DNA reads TGTGCCAGCAGTACGCAGTTGCTCACAGATACGCAGTATTTT. It codes for CASSTQLLTDTQYF.